The rows below give T cell receptor beta chains drawn from one sample of a study of blood T cell repertoires in COVID-19. Profiled with immunoSEQ multiplex PCR; TCRdb holds only in-frame clones, not every one. This table has about 200,000 clones, about 89% appearing once. The specimen was peripheral blood. The receptors stem from a man in his sixties who had recovered from COVID-19. Both conserved end residues are part of each CDR3. The D gene is left open where the match is weak. The size field is filled for only some rows; it gives once, few, many or a size class.

d_gene: TRBD2
abundance: .
j_gene: TRBJ2-2
v_gene: TRBV3-1/TRBV3-2
CDR3aa: CASSQGEAGVAGELFF
CDR3nt: TGTGCCAGCAGCCAAGGTGAAGCGGGAGTGGCCGGGGAGCTGTTTTTT

d_gene: TRBD2
abundance: .
j_gene: TRBJ2-1
v_gene: TRBV11-2
CDR3aa: CASSGSGRASYNEQFF
CDR3nt: TGTGCCAGCAGCGGTAGCGGGAGGGCCTCCTACAATGAGCAGTTCTTC

d_gene: TRBD1
abundance: .
j_gene: TRBJ2-3
v_gene: TRBV5-1
CDR3aa: CASSSPGTGSTDTQYF
CDR3nt: TGCGCCAGCAGCTCGCCCGGGACAGGTAGCACAGATACGCAGTATTTT

d_gene: .
abundance: .
j_gene: TRBJ1-5
v_gene: TRBV9
CDR3aa: CASSVDGSTGQPQHF
CDR3nt: TGTGCCAGCAGCGTAGATGGGTCAACCGGGCAGCCCCAGCATTTT

d_gene: .
abundance: .
j_gene: TRBJ2-3
v_gene: TRBV5-1
CDR3aa: CASSLPTGSLDTQYF
CDR3nt: TGCGCCAGCAGCTTACCAACAGGGTCCCTAGATACGCAGTATTTT

d_gene: .
abundance: .
j_gene: TRBJ2-7
v_gene: TRBV6-5
CDR3aa: CASSYLSPRSYEQYF
CDR3nt: TGTGCCAGCAGTTACCTTTCCCCCCGGTCCTACGAGCAGTACTTC

d_gene: .
abundance: .
j_gene: TRBJ2-7
v_gene: TRBV20-1
CDR3aa: CSASGSYEQYF
CDR3nt: TGCAGTGCTTCCGGGTCCTACGAGCAGTACTTC

d_gene: .
abundance: .
j_gene: TRBJ1-2
v_gene: TRBV6-2/TRBV6-3
CDR3aa: CASSLPRGDTYGYTF
CDR3nt: TGTGCCAGCAGCCTCCCTCGGGGGGATACCTATGGCTACACCTTC

d_gene: TRBD2
abundance: few
j_gene: TRBJ2-5
v_gene: TRBV19
CDR3aa: CASSTGGSETQYF
CDR3nt: TGTGCCAGTAGCACGGGAGGCTCAGAGACCCAGTACTTC

d_gene: TRBD1
abundance: .
j_gene: TRBJ1-2
v_gene: TRBV7-3
CDR3aa: CASSPTGTGNYGYTF
CDR3nt: TGTGCCAGCAGCCCGACCGGGACAGGGAATTATGGCTACACCTTC

d_gene: .
abundance: .
j_gene: TRBJ1-3
v_gene: TRBV3-1/TRBV3-2
CDR3aa: CASSPRGNSGNTIYF
CDR3nt: TGTGCCAGCAGCCCCCGGGGAAACTCTGGAAACACCATATATTTT

d_gene: TRBD2
abundance: .
j_gene: TRBJ2-1
v_gene: TRBV5-3
CDR3aa: CARSFHPFIAGVAGNEQFF
CDR3nt: TGTGCCAGAAGCTTCCACCCCTTCATCGCGGGGGTAGCGGGGAATGAGCAGTTCTTC

d_gene: TRBD1
abundance: .
j_gene: TRBJ2-7
v_gene: TRBV2
CDR3aa: CASSPGQGRYEQYF
CDR3nt: TGTGCCAGCAGTCCGGGACAGGGGCGCTACGAGCAGTACTTC

d_gene: .
abundance: .
j_gene: TRBJ1-2
v_gene: TRBV5-1
CDR3aa: CASSLQEGPYGYTF
CDR3nt: TGCGCCAGCAGCTTACAGGAGGGGCCCTATGGCTACACCTTC

d_gene: TRBD1
abundance: once
j_gene: TRBJ2-5
v_gene: TRBV9
CDR3aa: CASSVDRGGETQYF
CDR3nt: TGTGCCAGCAGCGTAGACAGGGGCGGAGAGACCCAGTACTTC

d_gene: .
abundance: .
j_gene: TRBJ1-1
v_gene: TRBV27
CDR3aa: CASRDSGGAEAFF
CDR3nt: TGTGCCAGCAGGGATTCGGGGGGGGCTGAAGCTTTCTTT